The present T cell receptor beta chain was sequenced within a study of blood T cell repertoires in COVID-19. Whole-study context: PBMCs, B-cell-depleted T cells, or T cells provided the cDNA or gDNA that made up the material.

Germline CDR1 is MNHEY and CDR2 is SMNVEV (reference sequence). The CDR3 spans 13 residues. Trimming pared 3 bases from V and 8 bases from J, leaving 13 bases between. Produced via immunoSEQ multiplex PCR; TCRdb's table is partial and in-frame only. The sample contains 62,000 or so clones, approximately 89% of which appear only once. The TCR was taken from a man aged 45-65 years with active COVID-19. This sequence joins TRBV27 and TRBJ1-1, with no clear D. Sequencing input: peripheral blood. In nucleotides, the CDR3 is TGTGCCAGCAGTTTTACGGTAGCGGGAGAAGCTTTCTTT. This gives the protein CASSFTVAGEAFF.